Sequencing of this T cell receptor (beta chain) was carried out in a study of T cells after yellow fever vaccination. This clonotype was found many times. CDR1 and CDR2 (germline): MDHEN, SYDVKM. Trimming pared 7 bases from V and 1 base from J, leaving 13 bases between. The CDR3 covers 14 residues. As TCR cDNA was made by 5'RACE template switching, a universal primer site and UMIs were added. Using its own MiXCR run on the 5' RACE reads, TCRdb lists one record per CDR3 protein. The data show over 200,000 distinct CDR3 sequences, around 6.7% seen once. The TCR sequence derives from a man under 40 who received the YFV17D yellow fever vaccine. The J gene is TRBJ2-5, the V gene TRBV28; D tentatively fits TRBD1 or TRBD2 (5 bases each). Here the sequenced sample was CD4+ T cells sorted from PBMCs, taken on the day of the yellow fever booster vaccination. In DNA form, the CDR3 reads TGTGCCAGCAAAGAACCTGGGGGCCAAGAGACCCAGTACTTC. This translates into CASKEPGGQETQYF.